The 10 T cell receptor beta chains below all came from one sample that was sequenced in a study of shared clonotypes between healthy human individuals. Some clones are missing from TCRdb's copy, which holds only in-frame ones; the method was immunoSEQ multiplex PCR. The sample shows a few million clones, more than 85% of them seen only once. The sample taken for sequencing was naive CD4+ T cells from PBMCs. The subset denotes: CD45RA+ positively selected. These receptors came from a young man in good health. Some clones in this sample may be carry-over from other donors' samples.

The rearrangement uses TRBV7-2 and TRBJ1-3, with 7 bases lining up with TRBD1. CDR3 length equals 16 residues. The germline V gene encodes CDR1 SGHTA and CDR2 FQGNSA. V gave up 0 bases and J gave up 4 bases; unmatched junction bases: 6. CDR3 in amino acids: CASSLARTGQGNTIYF. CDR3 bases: TGTGCCAGCAGCTTAGCTAGGACAGGCCAAGGAAACACCATATATTTT.

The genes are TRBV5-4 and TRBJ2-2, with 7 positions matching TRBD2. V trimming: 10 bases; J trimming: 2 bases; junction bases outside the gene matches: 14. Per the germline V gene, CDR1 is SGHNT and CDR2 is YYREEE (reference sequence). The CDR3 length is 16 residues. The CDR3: CAVSLPASGNTGELFF. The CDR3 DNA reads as TGTGCCGTCTCACTACCTGCTAGCGGTAACACCGGGGAGCTGTTTTTT.

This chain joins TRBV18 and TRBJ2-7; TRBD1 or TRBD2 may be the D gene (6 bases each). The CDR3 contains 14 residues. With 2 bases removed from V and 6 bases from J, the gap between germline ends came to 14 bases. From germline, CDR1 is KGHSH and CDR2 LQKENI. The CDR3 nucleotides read TGTGCCAGCTCACCATTACCCGAGGGGGGCGAGCAGTACTTC. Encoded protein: CASSPLPEGGEQYF.

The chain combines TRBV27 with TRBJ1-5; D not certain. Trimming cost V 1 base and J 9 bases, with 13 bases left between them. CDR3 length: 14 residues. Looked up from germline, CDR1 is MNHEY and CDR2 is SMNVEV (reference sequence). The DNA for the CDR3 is TGTGCCAGCAGTTTATATCACAGCCTAGGGCCCCAGCATTTT. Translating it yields CASSLYHSLGPQHF.

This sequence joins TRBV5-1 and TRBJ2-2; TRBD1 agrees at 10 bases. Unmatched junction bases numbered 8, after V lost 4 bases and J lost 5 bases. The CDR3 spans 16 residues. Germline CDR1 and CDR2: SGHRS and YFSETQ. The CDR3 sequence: CASSATGTGVTGELFF. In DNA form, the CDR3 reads TGCGCCAGCAGCGCCACCGGGACAGGGGTTACCGGGGAGCTGTTTTTT.

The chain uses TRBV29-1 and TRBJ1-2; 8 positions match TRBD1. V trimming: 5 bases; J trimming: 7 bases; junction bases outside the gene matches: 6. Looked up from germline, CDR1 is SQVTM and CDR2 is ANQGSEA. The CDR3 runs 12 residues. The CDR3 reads CSVRTGNGGYTF. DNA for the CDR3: TGCAGCGTTAGGACAGGGAACGGTGGCTACACCTTC.

The CDR3 nucleotides read TGCGCCAGCAGCTTGGCCGGGCCAGAGAACACTGAAGCTTTCTTT. It specifies CASSLAGPENTEAFF. The rearrangement links TRBV5-1 to TRBJ1-1, with D uncertain. CDR1 and CDR2 from the germline V gene are SGHRS and YFSETQ. The CDR3 runs 15 residues. V was cut by 0 bases and J by 1 base, with 10 bases left in between.

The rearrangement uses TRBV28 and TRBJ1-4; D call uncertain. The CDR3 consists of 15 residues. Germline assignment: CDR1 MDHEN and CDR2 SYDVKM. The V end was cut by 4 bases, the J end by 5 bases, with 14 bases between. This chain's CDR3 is CASSSALQVNEKLFF. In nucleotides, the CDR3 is TGTGCCAGCAGTTCGGCGCTGCAAGTAAATGAAAAACTGTTTTTT.

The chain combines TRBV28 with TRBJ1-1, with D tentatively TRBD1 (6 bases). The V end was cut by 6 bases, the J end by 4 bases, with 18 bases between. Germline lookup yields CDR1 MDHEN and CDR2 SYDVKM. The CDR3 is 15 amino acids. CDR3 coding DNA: TGTGCCAGCAGCCCGTCCTTCGGGGGGGCCACTGAAGCTTTCTTT. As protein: CASSPSFGGATEAFF.

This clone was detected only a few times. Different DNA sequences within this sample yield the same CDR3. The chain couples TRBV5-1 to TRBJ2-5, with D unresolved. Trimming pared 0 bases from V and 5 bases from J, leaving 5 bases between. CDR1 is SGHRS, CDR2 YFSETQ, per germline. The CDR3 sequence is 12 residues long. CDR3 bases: TGCGCCAGCAGCTTGGATTGGGAGACCCAGTACTTC. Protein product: CASSLDWETQYF.